This TCR beta chain stems from a study of identical twins. In TCRdb, the 5' RACE reads were re-called with MiXCR into one record per CDR3 protein. The data contain some 760,000 distinct CDR3 sequences, 15% to 20% of them singletons. There are 13 residues in the CDR3. V was trimmed by 2 bases and J by 2 bases, leaving 6 bases between them. The germline V gene encodes CDR1 SEHNR and CDR2 FQNEAQ (reference sequence). This clonotype was recorded a few times. The same specimen was also included in a second study, on T cells expressing NK-cell markers. That paper adds: A range of about 1.0-7.0% of CD8+ T cells consisted of dominant NKG2C+ clonotypes in about six donors.

Sequenced: PBMCs. The sequence derives from a woman aged 18-35 years in good health. The chain joins TRBV7-9 to TRBJ1-2; no reliable D call. CDR3 bases: TGTGCCAGCAGCTTACCCCAGAACTATGGCTACACCTTC. Translation: CASSLPQNYGYTF.